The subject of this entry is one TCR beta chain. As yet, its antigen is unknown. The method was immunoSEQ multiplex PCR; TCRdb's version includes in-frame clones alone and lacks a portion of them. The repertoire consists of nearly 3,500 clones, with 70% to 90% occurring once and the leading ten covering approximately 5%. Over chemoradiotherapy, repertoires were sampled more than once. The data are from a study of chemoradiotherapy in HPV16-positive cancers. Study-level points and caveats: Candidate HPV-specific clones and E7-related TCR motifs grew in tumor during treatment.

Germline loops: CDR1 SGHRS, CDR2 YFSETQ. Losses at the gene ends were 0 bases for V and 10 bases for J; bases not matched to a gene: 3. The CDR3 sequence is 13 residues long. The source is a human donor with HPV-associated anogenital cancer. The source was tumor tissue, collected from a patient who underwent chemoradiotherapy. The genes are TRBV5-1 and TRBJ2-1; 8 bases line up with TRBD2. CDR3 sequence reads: CASSLEGLDEQFF. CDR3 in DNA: TGCGCCAGCAGCTTGGAGGGACTAGACGAGCAGTTCTTC.